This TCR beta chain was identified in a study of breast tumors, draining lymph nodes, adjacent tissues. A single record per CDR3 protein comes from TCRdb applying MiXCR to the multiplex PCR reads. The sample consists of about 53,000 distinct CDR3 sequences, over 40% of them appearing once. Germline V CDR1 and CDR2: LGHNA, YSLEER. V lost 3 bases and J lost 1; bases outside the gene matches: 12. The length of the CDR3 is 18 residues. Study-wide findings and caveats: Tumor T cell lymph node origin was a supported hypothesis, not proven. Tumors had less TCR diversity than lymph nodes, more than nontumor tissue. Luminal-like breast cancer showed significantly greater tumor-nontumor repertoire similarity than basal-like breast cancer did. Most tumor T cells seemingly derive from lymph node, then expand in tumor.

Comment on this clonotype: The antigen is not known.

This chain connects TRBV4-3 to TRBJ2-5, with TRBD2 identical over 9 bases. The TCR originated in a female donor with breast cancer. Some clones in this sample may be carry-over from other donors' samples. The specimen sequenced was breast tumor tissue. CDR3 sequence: CASSHLAGAGGPQETQYF. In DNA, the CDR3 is TGCGCCAGCAGCCACCTGGCGGGGGCGGGAGGGCCCCAAGAGACCCAGTACTTC.